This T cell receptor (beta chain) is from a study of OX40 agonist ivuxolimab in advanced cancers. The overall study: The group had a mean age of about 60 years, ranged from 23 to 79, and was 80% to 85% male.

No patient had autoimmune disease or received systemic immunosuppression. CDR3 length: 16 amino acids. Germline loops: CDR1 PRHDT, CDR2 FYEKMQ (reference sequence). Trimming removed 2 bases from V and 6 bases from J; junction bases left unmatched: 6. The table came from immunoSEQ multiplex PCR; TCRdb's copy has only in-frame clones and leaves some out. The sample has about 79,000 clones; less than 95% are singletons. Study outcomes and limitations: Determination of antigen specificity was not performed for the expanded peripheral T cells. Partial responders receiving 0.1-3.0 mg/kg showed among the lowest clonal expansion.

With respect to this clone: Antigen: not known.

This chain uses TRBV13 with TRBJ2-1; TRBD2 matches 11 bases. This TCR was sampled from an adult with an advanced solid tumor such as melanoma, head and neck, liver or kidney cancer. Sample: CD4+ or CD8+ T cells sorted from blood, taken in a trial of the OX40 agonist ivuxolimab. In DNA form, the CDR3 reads TGTGCCAGCAGCTTAATAGCGGGGGGGCAGGGCAATGAGCAGTTCTTC. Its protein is CASSLIAGGQGNEQFF.